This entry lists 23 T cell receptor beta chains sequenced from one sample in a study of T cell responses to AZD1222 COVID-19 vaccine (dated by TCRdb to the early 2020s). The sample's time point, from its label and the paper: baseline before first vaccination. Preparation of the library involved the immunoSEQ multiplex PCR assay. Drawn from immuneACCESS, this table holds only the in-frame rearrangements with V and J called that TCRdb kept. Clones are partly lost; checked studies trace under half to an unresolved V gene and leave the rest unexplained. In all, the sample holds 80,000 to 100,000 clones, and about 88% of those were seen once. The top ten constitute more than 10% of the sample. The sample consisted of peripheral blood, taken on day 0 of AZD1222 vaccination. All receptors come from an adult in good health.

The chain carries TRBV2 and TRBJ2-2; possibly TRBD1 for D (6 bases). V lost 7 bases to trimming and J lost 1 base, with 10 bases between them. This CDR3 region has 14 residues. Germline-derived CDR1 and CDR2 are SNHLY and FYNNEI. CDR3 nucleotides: TGTGCCAGCACCCGACAGGAGAACACCGGGGAGCTGTTTTTT. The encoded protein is CASTRQENTGELFF.

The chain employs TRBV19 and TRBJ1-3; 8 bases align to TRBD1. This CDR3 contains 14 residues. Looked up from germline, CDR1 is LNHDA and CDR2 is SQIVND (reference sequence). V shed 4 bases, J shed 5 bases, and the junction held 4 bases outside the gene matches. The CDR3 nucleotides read TGTGCCAGTAGTACTCGGACAGGGAGAAACACCATATATTTT. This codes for CASSTRTGRNTIYF. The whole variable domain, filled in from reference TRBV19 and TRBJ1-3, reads DGGITQSPKYLFRKEGQNVTLSCEQNLNHDAMYWYRQDPGQGLRLIYYSQIVNDFQKGDIAEGYSVSREKKESFPLTVTSAQKNPTAFYLCASSTRTGRNTIYFGEGSWLTVV.

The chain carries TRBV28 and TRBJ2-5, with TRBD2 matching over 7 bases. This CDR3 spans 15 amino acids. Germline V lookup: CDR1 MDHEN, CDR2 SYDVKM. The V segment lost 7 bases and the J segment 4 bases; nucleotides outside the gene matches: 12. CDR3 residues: CASTPSGPSGETQYF. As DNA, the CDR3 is TGTGCCAGCACCCCTAGCGGCCCCTCAGGAGAGACCCAGTACTTC.

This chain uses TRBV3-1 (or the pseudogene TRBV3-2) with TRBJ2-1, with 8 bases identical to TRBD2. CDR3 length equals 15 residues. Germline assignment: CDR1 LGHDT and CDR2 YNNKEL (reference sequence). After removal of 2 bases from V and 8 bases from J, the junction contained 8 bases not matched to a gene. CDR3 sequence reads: CASSQMGLGVHEQFF. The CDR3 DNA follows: TGTGCCAGCAGCCAAATGGGACTAGGAGTACATGAGCAGTTCTTC.

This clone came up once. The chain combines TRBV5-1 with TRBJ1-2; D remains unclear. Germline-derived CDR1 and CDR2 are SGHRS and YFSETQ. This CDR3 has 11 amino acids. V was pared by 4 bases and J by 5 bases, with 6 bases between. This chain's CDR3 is CASSLGYGYTF. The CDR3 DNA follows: TGCGCCAGCAGCCTCGGTTATGGCTACACCTTC. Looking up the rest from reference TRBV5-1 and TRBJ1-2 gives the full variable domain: KAGVTQTPRYLIKTRGQQVTLSCSPISGHRSVSWYQQTPGQGLQFLFEYFSETQRNKGNFPGRFSGRQFSNSRSEMNVSTLELGDSALYLCASSLGYGYTFGSGTRLTVV.

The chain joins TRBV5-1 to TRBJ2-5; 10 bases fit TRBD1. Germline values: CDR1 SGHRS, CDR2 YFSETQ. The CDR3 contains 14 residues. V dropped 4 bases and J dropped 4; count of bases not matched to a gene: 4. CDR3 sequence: CASSAGQGRETQYF. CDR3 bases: TGCGCCAGCAGCGCGGGACAGGGGAGAGAGACCCAGTACTTC. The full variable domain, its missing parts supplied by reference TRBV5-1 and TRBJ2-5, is KAGVTQTPRYLIKTRGQQVTLSCSPISGHRSVSWYQQTPGQGLQFLFEYFSETQRNKGNFPGRFSGRQFSNSRSEMNVSTLELGDSALYLCASSAGQGRETQYFGPGTRLLVL.

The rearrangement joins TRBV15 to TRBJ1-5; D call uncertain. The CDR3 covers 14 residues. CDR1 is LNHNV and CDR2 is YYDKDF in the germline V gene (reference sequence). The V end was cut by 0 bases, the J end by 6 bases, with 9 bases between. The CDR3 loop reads CATSRDRHRQPQHF. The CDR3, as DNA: TGTGCCACCAGCAGAGATCGGCACCGTCAGCCCCAGCATTTT.

CDR3 residues: CASSQAGGASEAFF. The CDR3 bases are TGTGCCAGCAGCCAAGCAGGGGGCGCGTCTGAAGCTTTCTTT. The V call is TRBV3-1 (or the pseudogene TRBV3-2), the J call TRBJ1-1; 8 positions match TRBD1. Germline loops: CDR1 LGHDT, CDR2 YNNKEL (reference sequence). Losses at the gene ends were 1 base for V and 6 bases for J; bases not matched to a gene: 4. CDR3 size: 14 residues.

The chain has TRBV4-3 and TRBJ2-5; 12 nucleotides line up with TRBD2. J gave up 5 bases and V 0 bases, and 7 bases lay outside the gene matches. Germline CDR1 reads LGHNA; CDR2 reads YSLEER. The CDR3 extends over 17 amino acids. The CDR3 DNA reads TGCGCCAGCAGCCAAGACCTAGCGGGGGGGCGGCATGAGACCCAGTACTTC. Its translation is CASSQDLAGGRHETQYF.

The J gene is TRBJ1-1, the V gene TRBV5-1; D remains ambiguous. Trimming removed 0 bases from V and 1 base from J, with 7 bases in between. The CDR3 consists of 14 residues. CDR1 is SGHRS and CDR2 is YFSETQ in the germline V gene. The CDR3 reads CASSLVTGNTEAFF. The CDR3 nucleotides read TGCGCCAGCAGCTTGGTCACCGGGAACACTGAAGCTTTCTTT. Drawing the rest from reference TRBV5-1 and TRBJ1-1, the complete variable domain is KAGVTQTPRYLIKTRGQQVTLSCSPISGHRSVSWYQQTPGQGLQFLFEYFSETQRNKGNFPGRFSGRQFSNSRSEMNVSTLELGDSALYLCASSLVTGNTEAFFGQGTRLTVV.

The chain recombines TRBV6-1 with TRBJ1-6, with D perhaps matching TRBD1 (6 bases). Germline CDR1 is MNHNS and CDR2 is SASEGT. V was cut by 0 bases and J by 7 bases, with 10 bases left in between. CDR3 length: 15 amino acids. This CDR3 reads CASSEASGANSPLHF. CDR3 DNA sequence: TGTGCCAGCAGTGAAGCATCAGGGGCCAATTCACCCCTCCACTTT.

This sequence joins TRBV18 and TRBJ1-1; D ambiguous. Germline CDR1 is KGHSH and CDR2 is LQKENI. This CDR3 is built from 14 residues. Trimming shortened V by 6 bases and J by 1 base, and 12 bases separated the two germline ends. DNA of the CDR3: TGTGCCAGCTCTGCCCATGCAGAGAACACTGAAGCTTTCTTT. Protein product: CASSAHAENTEAFF.

CDR3 in amino acids: CASSTQDRGYNEQFF. CDR3 coding DNA: TGTGCCAGCAGTACCCAGGACAGAGGTTACAATGAGCAGTTCTTC. The chain links TRBV6-2 or TRBV6-3 to TRBJ2-1, with D perhaps TRBD1 (6 bases). Germline V gives CDR1 MNHEY, CDR2 SVGEGT. V was shortened by 5 bases and J by 4 bases, with 15 bases between the two germline ends. The CDR3 is made up of 15 amino acids.

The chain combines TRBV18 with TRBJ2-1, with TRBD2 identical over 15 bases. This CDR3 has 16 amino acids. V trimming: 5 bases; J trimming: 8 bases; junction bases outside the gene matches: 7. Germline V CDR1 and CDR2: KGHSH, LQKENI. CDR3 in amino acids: CASSYAGTSGGYEQFF. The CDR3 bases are TGTGCCAGCTCATACGCCGGGACTAGCGGGGGGTATGAGCAGTTCTTC. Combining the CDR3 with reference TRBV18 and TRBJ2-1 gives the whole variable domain NAGVMQNPRHLVRRRGQEARLRCSPMKGHSHVYWYRQLPEEGLKFMVYLQKENIIDESGMPKERFSAEFPKEGPSILRIQQVVRGDSAAYFCASSYAGTSGGYEQFFGPGTRLTVL.

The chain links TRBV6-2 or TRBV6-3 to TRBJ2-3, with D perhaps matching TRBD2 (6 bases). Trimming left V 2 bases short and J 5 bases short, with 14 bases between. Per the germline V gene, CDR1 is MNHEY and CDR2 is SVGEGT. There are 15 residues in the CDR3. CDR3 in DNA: TGTGCCAGCAGTTACGGGGGGACCGCCGTAGATACGCAGTATTTT. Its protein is CASSYGGTAVDTQYF.

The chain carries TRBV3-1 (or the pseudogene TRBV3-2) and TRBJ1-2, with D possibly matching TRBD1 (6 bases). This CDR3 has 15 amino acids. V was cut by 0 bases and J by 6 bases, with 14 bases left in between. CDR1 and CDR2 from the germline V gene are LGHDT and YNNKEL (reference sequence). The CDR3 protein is CASSQEGRGLDGYTF. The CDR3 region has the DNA TGTGCCAGCAGCCAAGAGGGTCGGGGGCTGGATGGCTACACCTTC.

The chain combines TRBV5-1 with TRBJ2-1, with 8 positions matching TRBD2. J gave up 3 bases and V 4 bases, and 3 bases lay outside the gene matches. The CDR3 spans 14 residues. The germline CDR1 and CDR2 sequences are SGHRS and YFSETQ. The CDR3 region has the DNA TGCGCCAGCAGCGCCGGGACTAGCTACAATGAGCAGTTCTTC. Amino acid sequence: CASSAGTSYNEQFF.

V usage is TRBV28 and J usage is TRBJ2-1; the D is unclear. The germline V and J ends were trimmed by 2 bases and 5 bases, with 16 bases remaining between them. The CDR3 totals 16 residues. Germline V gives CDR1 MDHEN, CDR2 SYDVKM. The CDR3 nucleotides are TGTGCCAGCAGTTTAGTCACGGGCTCCTGGAACAATGAGCAGTTCTTC. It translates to CASSLVTGSWNNEQFF.

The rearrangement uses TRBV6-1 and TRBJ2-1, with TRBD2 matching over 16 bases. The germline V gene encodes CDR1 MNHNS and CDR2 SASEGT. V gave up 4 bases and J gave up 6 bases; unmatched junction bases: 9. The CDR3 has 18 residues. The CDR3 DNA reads TGTGCCAGCAGTGGACCGGGACTAGCGGGGGGGCCGGGCAATGAGCAGTTCTTC. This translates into CASSGPGLAGGPGNEQFF.

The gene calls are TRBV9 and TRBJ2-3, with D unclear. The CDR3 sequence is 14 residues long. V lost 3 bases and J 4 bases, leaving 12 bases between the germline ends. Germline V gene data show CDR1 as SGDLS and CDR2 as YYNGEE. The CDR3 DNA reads TGTGCCAGCAGCGCCCTTGTCCGGGCAGATACGCAGTATTTT. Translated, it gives CASSALVRADTQYF.

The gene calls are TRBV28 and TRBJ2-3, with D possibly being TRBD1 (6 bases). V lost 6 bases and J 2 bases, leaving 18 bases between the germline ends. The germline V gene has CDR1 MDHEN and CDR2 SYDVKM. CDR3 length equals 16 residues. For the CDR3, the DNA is TGTGCCAGCAGGTTACATGGACAGCAGTACACAGATACGCAGTATTTT. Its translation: CASRLHGQQYTDTQYF.

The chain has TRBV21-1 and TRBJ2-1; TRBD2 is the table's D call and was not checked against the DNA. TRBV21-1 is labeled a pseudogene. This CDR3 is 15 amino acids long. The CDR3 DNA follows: TGTGCCAGCATCATCGGGGGAATGACCTACAATGAGCAGTTCTTC. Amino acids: CASIIGGMTYNEQFF.

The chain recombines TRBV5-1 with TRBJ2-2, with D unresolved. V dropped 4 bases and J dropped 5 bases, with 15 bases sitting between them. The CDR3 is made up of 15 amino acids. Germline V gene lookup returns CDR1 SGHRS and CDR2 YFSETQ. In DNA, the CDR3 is TGCGCCAGCAGCCTGACCCCTCGTGGGACCGGGGAGCTGTTTTTT. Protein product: CASSLTPRGTGELFF.